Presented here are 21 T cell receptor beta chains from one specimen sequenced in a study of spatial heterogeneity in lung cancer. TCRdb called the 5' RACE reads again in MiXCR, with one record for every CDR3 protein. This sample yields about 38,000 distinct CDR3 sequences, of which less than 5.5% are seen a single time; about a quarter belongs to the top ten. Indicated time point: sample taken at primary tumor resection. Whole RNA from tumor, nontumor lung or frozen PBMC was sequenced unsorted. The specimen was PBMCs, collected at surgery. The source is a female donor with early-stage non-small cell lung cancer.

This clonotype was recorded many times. CDR3: CSVREGGLVTEAFF. CDR3 in DNA: TGCAGTGTTCGAGAGGGGGGTTTGGTCACTGAAGCTTTCTTT. The V gene is TRBV20-1, the J gene TRBJ1-1; a weak D match, TRBD1 (6 bases). The V and J ends lost 7 bases and 4 bases respectively, with 19 bases between them. This CDR3 spans 14 amino acids. Germline V gene sequence: CDR1 DFQATT, CDR2 SNEGSKA (reference sequence).

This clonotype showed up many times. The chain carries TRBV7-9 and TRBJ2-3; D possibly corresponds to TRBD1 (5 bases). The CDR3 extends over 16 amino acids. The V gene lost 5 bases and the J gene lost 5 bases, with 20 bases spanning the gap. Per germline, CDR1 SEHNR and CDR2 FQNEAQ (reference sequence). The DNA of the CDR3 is TGTGCCAGCAGCCGACAGACACCAACTGGATTAGATACGCAGTATTTT. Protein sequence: CASSRQTPTGLDTQYF.

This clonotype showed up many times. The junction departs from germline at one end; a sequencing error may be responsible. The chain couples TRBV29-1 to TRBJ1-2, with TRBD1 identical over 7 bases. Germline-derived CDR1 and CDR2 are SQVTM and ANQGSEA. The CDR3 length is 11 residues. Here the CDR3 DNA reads TGCAGCGTAGAAGACAGGGAGGGCTACACCTTC. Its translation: CSVEDREGYTF. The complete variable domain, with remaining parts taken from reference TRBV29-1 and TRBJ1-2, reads SAVISQKPSRDICQRGTSLTIQCQVDSQVTMMFWYRQQPGQSLTLIATANQGSEATYESGFVIDKFPISRPNLTFSTLTVSNMSPEDSSIYLCSVEDREGYTFGSGTRLTVV.

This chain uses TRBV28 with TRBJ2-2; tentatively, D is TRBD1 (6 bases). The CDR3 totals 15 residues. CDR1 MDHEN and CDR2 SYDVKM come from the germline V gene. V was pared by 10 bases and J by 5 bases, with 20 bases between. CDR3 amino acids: CATTDSLTRTGELFF. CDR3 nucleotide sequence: TGTGCCACCACGGACAGTTTAACGCGTACCGGGGAGCTGTTTTTT.

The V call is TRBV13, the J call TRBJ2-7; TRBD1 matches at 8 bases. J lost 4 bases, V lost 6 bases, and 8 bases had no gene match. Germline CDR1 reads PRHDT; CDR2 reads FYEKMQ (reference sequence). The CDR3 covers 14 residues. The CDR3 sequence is CASRLRQGKYEQYF. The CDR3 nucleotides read TGTGCCAGCAGACTAAGACAGGGGAAGTACGAGCAGTACTTC.

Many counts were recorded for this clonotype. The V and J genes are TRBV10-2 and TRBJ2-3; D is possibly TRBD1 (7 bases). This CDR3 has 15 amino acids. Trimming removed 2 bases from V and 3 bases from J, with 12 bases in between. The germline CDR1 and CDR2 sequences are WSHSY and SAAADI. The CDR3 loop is CASSEGGGTTDTQYF. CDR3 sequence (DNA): TGCGCCAGCAGTGAGGGAGGGGGCACTACAGATACGCAGTATTTT.

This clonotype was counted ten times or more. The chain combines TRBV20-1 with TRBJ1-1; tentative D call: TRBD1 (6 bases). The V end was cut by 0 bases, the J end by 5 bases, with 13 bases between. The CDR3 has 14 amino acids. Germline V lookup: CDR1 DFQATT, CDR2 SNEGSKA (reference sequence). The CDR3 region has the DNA TGCAGTGCTAGAGAATCACAGGGTTGGACTGAAGCTTTCTTT. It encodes CSARESQGWTEAFF.

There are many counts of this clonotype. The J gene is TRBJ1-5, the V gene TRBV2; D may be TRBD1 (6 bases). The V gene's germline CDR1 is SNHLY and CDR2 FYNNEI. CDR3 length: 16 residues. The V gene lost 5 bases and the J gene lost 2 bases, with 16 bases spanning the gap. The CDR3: CASSKTAWTGNQPQHF. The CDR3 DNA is TGTGCCAGCAGTAAAACTGCCTGGACAGGCAATCAGCCCCAGCATTTT.

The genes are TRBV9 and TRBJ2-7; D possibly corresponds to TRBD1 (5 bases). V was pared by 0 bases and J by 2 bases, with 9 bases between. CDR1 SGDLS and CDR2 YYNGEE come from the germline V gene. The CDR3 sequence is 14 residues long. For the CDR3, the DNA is TGTGCCAGCAGCGTAGGGGGCAAAACCTACGAGCAGTACTTC. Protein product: CASSVGGKTYEQYF. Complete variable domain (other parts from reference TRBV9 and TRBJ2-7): DSGVTQTPKHLITATGQRVTLRCSPRSGDLSVYWYQQSLDQGLQFLIQYYNGEERAKGNILERFSAQQFPDLHSELNLSSLELGDSALYFCASSVGGKTYEQYFGPGTRLTVT.

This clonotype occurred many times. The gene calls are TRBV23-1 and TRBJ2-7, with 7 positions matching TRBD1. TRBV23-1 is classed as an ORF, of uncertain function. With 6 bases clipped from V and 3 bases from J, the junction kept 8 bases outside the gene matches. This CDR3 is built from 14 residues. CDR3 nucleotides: TGCGCCAGCAGACAGGGACAGCCCCGCTACGAGCAGTACTTC. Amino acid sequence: CASRQGQPRYEQYF.

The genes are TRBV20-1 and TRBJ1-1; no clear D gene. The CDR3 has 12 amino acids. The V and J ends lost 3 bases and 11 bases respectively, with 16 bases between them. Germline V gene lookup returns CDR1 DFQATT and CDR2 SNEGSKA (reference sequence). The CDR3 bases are TGCAGTGCTAGTCTCCCATCAGATCGGGCTTTCTTT. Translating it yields CSASLPSDRAFF.

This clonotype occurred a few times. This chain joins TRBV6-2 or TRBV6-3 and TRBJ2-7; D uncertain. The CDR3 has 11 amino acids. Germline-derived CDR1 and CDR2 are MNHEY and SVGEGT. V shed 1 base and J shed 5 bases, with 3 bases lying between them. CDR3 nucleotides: TGTGCCAGCAGTTACTTTAACGAGCAGTACTTC. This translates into CASSYFNEQYF.

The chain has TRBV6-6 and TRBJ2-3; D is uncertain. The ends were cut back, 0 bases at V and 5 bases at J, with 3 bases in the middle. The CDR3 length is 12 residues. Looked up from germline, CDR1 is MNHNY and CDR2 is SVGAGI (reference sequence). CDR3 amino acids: CASSYSIDTQYF. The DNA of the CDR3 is TGTGCCAGCAGTTACTCGATAGATACGCAGTATTTT.

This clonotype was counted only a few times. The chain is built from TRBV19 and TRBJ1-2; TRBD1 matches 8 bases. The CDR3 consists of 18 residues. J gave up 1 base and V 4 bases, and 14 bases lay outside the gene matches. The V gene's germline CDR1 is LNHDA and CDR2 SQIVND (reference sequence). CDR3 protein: CASSTRTGTGLINYGYTF. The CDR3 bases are TGTGCCAGTAGTACAAGGACCGGGACAGGTCTTATTAACTATGGCTACACCTTC.

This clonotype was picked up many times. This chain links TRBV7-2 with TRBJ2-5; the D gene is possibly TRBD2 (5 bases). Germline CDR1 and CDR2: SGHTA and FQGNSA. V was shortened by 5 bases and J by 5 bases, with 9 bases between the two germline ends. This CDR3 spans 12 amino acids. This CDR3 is CASSPTGETQYF. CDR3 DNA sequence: TGTGCCAGCAGCCCAACGGGGGAGACCCAGTACTTC. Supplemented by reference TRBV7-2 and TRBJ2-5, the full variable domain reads GAGVSQSPSNKVTEKGKDVELRCDPISGHTALYWYRQSLGQGLEFLIYFQGNSAPDKSGLPSDRFSAERTGGSVSTLTIQRTQQEDSAVYLCASSPTGETQYFGPGTRLLVL.

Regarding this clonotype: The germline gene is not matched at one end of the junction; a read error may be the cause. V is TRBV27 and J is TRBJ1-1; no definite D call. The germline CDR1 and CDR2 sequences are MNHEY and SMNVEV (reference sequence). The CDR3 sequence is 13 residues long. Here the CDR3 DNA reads TGTGCCAGCAGCCTATCGGTGGGCGGTGAAGCTGTCTTT. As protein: CASSLSVGGEAVF.

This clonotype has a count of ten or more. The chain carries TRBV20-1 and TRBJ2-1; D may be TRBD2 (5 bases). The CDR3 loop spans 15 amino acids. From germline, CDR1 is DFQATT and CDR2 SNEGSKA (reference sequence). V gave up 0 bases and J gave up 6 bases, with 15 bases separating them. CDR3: CSARDPGNSPNEQFF. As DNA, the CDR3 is TGCAGTGCTAGAGACCCGGGAAATTCTCCCAATGAGCAGTTCTTC.

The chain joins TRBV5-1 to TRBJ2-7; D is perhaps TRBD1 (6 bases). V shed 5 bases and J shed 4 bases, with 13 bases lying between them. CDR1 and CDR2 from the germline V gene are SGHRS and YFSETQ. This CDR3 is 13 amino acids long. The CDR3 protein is CASRGLDSYEQYF. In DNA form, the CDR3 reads TGCGCCAGCAGAGGACTGGACAGTTACGAGCAGTACTTC.

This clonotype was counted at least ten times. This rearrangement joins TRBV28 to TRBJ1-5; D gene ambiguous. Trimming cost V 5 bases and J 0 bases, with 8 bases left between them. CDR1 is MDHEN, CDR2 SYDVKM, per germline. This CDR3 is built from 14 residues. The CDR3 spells CASSPTYSNQPQHF. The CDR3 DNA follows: TGTGCCAGCAGTCCTACATATAGCAATCAGCCCCAGCATTTT. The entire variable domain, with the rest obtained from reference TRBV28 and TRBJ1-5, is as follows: DVKVTQSSRYLVKRTGEKVFLECVQDMDHENMFWYRQDPGLGLRLIYFSYDVKMKEKGDIPEGYSVSREKKERFSLILESASTNQTSMYLCASSPTYSNQPQHFGDGTRLSIL.

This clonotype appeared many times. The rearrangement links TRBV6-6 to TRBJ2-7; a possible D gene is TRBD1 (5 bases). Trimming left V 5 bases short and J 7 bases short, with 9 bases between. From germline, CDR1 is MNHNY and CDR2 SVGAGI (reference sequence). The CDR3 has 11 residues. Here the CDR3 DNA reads TGTGCCAGCAGTCCCTCAGGGGAGCAGTACTTC. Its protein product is CASSPSGEQYF.

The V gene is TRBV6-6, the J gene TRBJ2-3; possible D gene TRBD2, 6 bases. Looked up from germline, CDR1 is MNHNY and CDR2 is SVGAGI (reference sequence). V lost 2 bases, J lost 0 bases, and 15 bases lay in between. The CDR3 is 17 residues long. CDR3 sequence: CASSYRGGWASTDTQYF. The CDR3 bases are TGTGCCAGCAGTTACCGGGGAGGTTGGGCTAGCACAGATACGCAGTATTTT.